The text below deals with one T cell receptor beta chain. Antigen: not known. Each donor was healthy, and each was a bone marrow donor. The PCR was carried out with 60 Vbeta primers and 13 Jbeta primers. The table came from immunoSEQ multiplex PCR; TCRdb's copy has only in-frame clones and leaves some out. The sample lists about 100,000 clones, around four fifths occurring once. This sample stems from a study of cytomegalovirus exposure and HLA in healthy donors. There are 15 residues in the CDR3. Per the germline V gene, CDR1 is SGHVS and CDR2 is FNYEAQ. J gave up 0 bases and V 5 bases, and 4 bases lay outside the gene matches. Whole-study results and caveats: The classifier, whose performance was assessed in both the original and validation cohorts, reportedly diagnosed cytomegalovirus status with high specificity and sensitivity. A later analysis found common viral pathogens apparently linked to several of the most significant clusters.

This chain connects TRBV7-6 to TRBJ1-3, with 7 bases fitting TRBD1. The source material was PBMCs. The origin of this receptor is a man aged 40-50 years in good health and CMV-seronegative. The CDR3 is CASSTQGSSGNTIYF. The CDR3 nucleotides are TGTGCCAGCAGCACACAGGGGAGCTCTGGAAACACCATATATTTT.